This T cell receptor (beta chain) came from a study of Graves' ophthalmopathy and Graves' hyperthyroidism. The wider study: There was a collection of peripheral blood at initial diagnosis, before any treatment. Study outcomes and limitations: Among thyroid clonotypes expanded above 0.001 frequency, most also appeared in blood.

Diagnosis relied on clinical symptoms, serum thyroxine, TRAb, thyroid ultrasound and orbital computed tomography. Ten or more counts support this clonotype. Its specificity is not known. Using RNA transcripts, the TCR beta CDR3 regions were amplified. Second-round multiplex PCR came after a first-round RT-PCR that employed HTBI primers. From the multiplex PCR reads, TCRdb called clonotypes with MiXCR, one entry per CDR3 protein. The sample lists roughly 400,000 distinct CDR3 sequences; approximately 18% were seen once. Deletions cut 3 bases from V and 5 bases from J, with 17 bases between. This CDR3 has 17 residues.

This chain joins TRBV12-3 or TRBV12-4 and TRBJ1-6; no clear D. Sequencing input: peripheral blood. The receptor was derived from an adult woman with stable Graves' hyperthyroidism. Here the CDR3 DNA reads TGTGCCAGCAGTTTTCGGGCTATCCGGCAGAATAATTCACCCCTCCACTTT. This translates into CASSFRAIRQNNSPLHF.